These 30 T cell receptor beta chains were all obtained from the same sample, sequenced in a study of T cells in Graves' hyperthyroidism and ophthalmopathy. RNA transcripts provided the source from which TCR beta CDR3 regions were amplified. TCR CDR3 regions were first amplified by RT-PCR with HTBI primers. TCRdb redid the calling of the multiplex PCR reads with MiXCR, one entry per CDR3 protein. The table lists roughly 500,000 distinct CDR3 sequences, 46% of them singletons. The sequenced sample was peripheral blood or thyroid tissue (not recorded which). The receptors come from an adult woman with Graves' disease, either hyperthyroidism or ophthalmopathy (not recorded which).

This clonotype has a count of ten or more. The chain has TRBV7-8 and TRBJ2-5; a weak D match, TRBD2 (6 bases). The germline gives CDR1 SGHVS, CDR2 FQNEAQ. The CDR3 is made up of 15 amino acids. Trimming cost V 7 bases and J 5 bases, with 20 bases left between them. The CDR3 DNA is TGTGCCAGCACTGTGCGTGTGGGTGCGGGGGAGACCCAGTACTTC. This sequence encodes CASTVRVGAGETQYF.

This sequence joins TRBV9 and TRBJ2-7, with a possible D match to TRBD2 (6 bases). The germline V and J ends were trimmed by 0 bases and 2 bases, with 15 bases remaining between them. The CDR3 is made up of 16 amino acids. The V gene's germline CDR1 is SGDLS and CDR2 YYNGEE. For the CDR3, the DNA is TGTGCCAGCAGCGTAGGTGAGACTAGGGTTACCTACGAGCAGTACTTC. Translating it yields CASSVGETRVTYEQYF.

This clonotype was found many times. The chain is built from TRBV10-3 and TRBJ1-2; maybe TRBD1 (5 bases). Trimming shortened V by 2 bases and J by 4 bases, and 14 bases separated the two germline ends. The germline V gene encodes CDR1 ENHRY and CDR2 SYGVKD. The CDR3 length is 15 residues. Here the CDR3 reads CAISEGAPGVYGYTF. CDR3 in DNA: TGTGCCATCAGTGAGGGCGCACCGGGGGTCTATGGCTACACCTTC.

In this sample, this clonotype turned up many times. The chain links TRBV5-1 to TRBJ1-2; D is possibly TRBD1 (6 bases). V lost 2 bases and J lost 6, with 11 bases in between. The CDR3 sequence is 13 residues long. Germline V lookup: CDR1 SGHRS, CDR2 YFSETQ. The DNA of the CDR3 is TGCGCCAGCAGCTTATGGGCAGGGGATGGCTACACCTTC. It translates to CASSLWAGDGYTF.

V gene TRBV7-6 combines with J gene TRBJ1-5; no clear D gene. The V end lost 4 bases, the J end lost 3 bases, and 10 bases lay between the germline ends. The germline V gene encodes CDR1 SGHVS and CDR2 FNYEAQ. This CDR3 has 14 amino acids. The DNA for the CDR3 is TGTGCCAGCAGCTCGTTTGGGATCAATCAGCCCCAGCATTTT. As protein: CASSSFGINQPQHF.

The V call is TRBV7-2, the J call TRBJ2-5, with 8 nucleotides matching TRBD1. Germline CDR1 and CDR2: SGHTA and FQGNSA. J lost 5 bases, V lost 3 bases, and 5 bases had no gene match. The CDR3 is made up of 14 amino acids. The CDR3 loop is CASSFDRGLETQYF. DNA for the CDR3: TGTGCCAGCAGCTTCGACAGGGGATTGGAGACCCAGTACTTC.

At least ten counts were recorded for this clonotype. This sequence joins TRBV4-2 and TRBJ2-7; TRBD1 might be the D (6 bases). CDR3 length: 14 amino acids. Trimming stripped 4 bases from V and 3 bases from J, with 13 bases between. Germline V CDR1 and CDR2: LGHNA, YNFKEQ. The CDR3 spells CASSRRGTHYEQYF. CDR3 in DNA: TGTGCCAGCAGCCGGCGTGGGACACACTACGAGCAGTACTTC.

V and J are TRBV7-9 and TRBJ1-1; D might be TRBD1 (6 bases). In germline, CDR1 is SEHNR, CDR2 FQNEAQ (reference sequence). The CDR3 is 15 residues long. The ends were cut back, 1 base at V and 3 bases at J, with 12 bases in the middle. The CDR3 reads CASSLVGGRDTEAFF. CDR3 bases: TGTGCCAGCAGCTTAGTTGGGGGGCGTGACACTGAAGCTTTCTTT.

This clonotype was seen more than once but under ten times. V is TRBV20-1 and J is TRBJ1-6; D gene ambiguous. The length of the CDR3 is 13 residues. Trimming stripped 3 bases from V and 5 bases from J, with 8 bases between. Germline V gene sequence: CDR1 DFQATT, CDR2 SNEGSKA (reference sequence). In DNA form, the CDR3 reads TGCAGTGCTAGTTACGGGGATAATTCACCCCTCCACTTT. Its protein product is CSASYGDNSPLHF.

V and J are TRBV20-1 and TRBJ1-1; D gene uncertain. In germline, CDR1 is DFQATT, CDR2 SNEGSKA (reference sequence). The V end lost 7 bases, the J end lost 3 bases, and 9 bases lay between the germline ends. The CDR3 has 11 amino acids. Here the CDR3 DNA reads TGCAGTGGTAGTGAGTACACTGAAGCTTTCTTT. This gives the protein CSGSEYTEAFF.

The rearrangement uses TRBV25-1 and TRBJ2-5; 10 bases align to TRBD1. Germline V lookup: CDR1 MGHDK, CDR2 SYGVNS. The CDR3 length is 14 residues. The J segment lost 4 bases and the V segment lost 6 bases, leaving 5 bases of the junction unmatched. The CDR3 spells CASSGRTGGETQYF. The DNA of the CDR3 is TGTGCCAGCAGCGGCCGGACAGGGGGAGAGACCCAGTACTTC.

In its sample, this clonotype was seen many times. This chain links TRBV20-1 with TRBJ1-5; 10 positions agree with TRBD1. The CDR3 consists of 14 residues. The germline gives CDR1 DFQATT, CDR2 SNEGSKA (reference sequence). As DNA, the CDR3 is TGCAGCCCCCCAAAGGACAGGGGGAATCAGCCCCAGCATTTT. This sequence encodes CSPPKDRGNQPQHF.

This chain joins TRBV19 and TRBJ1-6, with 10 bases fitting TRBD1. The length of the CDR3 is 12 residues. V shed 10 bases, J shed 12 bases, and the junction held 6 bases outside the gene matches. In germline, CDR1 is LNHDA, CDR2 SQIVND (reference sequence). CDR3 nucleotide sequence: TGTGCCACCGCGGGACAGGGGCGACCCCTCCACTTT. Amino acid sequence: CATAGQGRPLHF.

This chain joins TRBV7-2 and TRBJ1-1; the D gene is possibly TRBD1 (5 bases). The V end was cut by 3 bases, the J end by 0 bases, with 11 bases between. Germline values: CDR1 SGHTA, CDR2 FQGNSA. The length of the CDR3 is 15 residues. Written as DNA, the CDR3 is TGTGCCAGCAGCTTGTCCACCAGGGTGAACACTGAAGCTTTCTTT. Its translation: CASSLSTRVNTEAFF.

J is TRBJ1-6 and V is TRBV29-1; no clear D. V gave up 6 bases and J gave up 2 bases, with 8 bases separating them. The CDR3 contains 13 residues. Germline assignment: CDR1 SQVTM and CDR2 ANQGSEA. CDR3 nucleotides: TGCAGCGTAGCCTATACCTATAATTCACCCCTCCACTTT. Protein product: CSVAYTYNSPLHF.

V gene TRBV20-1 combines with J gene TRBJ1-5; D is unclear. The germline CDR1 and CDR2 sequences are DFQATT and SNEGSKA (reference sequence). Trimming shortened V by 6 bases and J by 0 bases, and 15 bases separated the two germline ends. The CDR3 covers 15 residues. The CDR3 coding sequence is TGCAGTGCCTGGAGTGAAGGACCTAGCAATCAGCCCCAGCATTTT. It encodes CSAWSEGPSNQPQHF.

This sequence joins TRBV15 and TRBJ1-1, with TRBD1 as a possible D gene (5 bases). The CDR3 runs 14 residues. V shed 4 bases and J shed 0 bases, with 9 bases lying between them. Per the germline V gene, CDR1 is LNHNV and CDR2 is YYDKDF (reference sequence). CDR3 DNA: TGTGCCACCAGCATGCAGGGCCTGAACACTGAAGCTTTCTTT. It specifies CATSMQGLNTEAFF.

There are many counts of this clonotype. The gene calls are TRBV9 and TRBJ1-6; D call uncertain. V was cut by 3 bases and J by 9 bases, with 10 bases left in between. Germline CDR1 reads SGDLS; CDR2 reads YYNGEE. The CDR3 totals 13 residues. The chain's CDR3 is CASSEDDVSPLHF. Here the CDR3 DNA reads TGTGCCAGCAGCGAAGATGATGTTTCACCCCTCCACTTT.

On this clonotype itself: A junction end diverges from the germline sequence, so it may reflect a read error. The chain carries TRBV29-1 and TRBJ1-2; D gene ambiguous. This CDR3 is 13 amino acids long. In germline, CDR1 is SQVTM, CDR2 ANQGSEA. The CDR3 DNA reads TGCAGCGTGCAGTGGTCGGTCCTCTATTGCTACACCTTC. This encodes CSVQWSVLYCYTF.

The rearrangement joins TRBV15 to TRBJ1-2, with D perhaps TRBD1 (6 bases). CDR1 and CDR2 (germline): LNHNV, YYDKDF (reference sequence). CDR3 length: 17 residues. V was clipped by 8 bases and J by 2 bases, with 24 bases between them. The CDR3 is CATEDGGGDTINYGYTF. In DNA form, the CDR3 reads TGTGCCACCGAGGATGGGGGGGGGGACACGATAAACTATGGCTACACCTTC.

This clonotype has a count of ten or more. V usage is TRBV28 and J usage is TRBJ2-5, with D tentatively TRBD2 (5 bases). CDR3 length: 13 residues. The V and J ends lost 5 bases and 5 bases respectively, with 12 bases between them. CDR1 and CDR2 from the germline V gene are MDHEN and SYDVKM. In nucleotides, the CDR3 is TGTGCCAGCAGTCTTAGGACTCGGGAGACCCAGTACTTC. Translation gives CASSLRTRETQYF.

This sequence joins TRBV9 and TRBJ1-1, with D hard to call. CDR1 and CDR2 from the germline V gene are SGDLS and YYNGEE. The V end was cut by 4 bases, the J end by 0 bases, with 16 bases between. CDR3 length: 16 residues. The CDR3 spells CASSQVTVLMNTEAFF. The CDR3 DNA reads TGTGCCAGCAGCCAAGTTACGGTTCTCATGAACACTGAAGCTTTCTTT.

This clonotype came up many times. The chain uses TRBV5-1 and TRBJ2-2; TRBD2 matches at 11 bases. Germline loops: CDR1 SGHRS, CDR2 YFSETQ. The CDR3 is 17 amino acids. The V segment lost 1 base and the J segment 3 bases; nucleotides outside the gene matches: 5. This chain's CDR3 is CASSLPGLAGYTGELFF. The CDR3 DNA reads TGCGCCAGCAGCTTGCCTGGACTAGCGGGTTACACCGGGGAGCTGTTTTTT.

This chain connects TRBV10-3 to TRBJ2-1, with D possibly TRBD2 on 5 matching bases. This CDR3 region has 13 residues. Germline CDR1 reads ENHRY; CDR2 reads SYGVKD. Deletions cut 4 bases from V and 8 bases from J, with 12 bases between. The CDR3 nucleotides read TGTGCCATCAGTGGCCAGGTCGGGGATGAGCAGTTCTTC. Translation: CAISGQVGDEQFF.

As regards this clonotype: One end of the junction does not line up with germline, which may come from a read error. V is TRBV7-9 and J is TRBJ2-2; 9 bases are a match to TRBD2. The length of the CDR3 is 15 residues. Looked up from germline, CDR1 is SEHNR and CDR2 is FQNEAQ (reference sequence). CDR3 protein: CASSRPSGATGELSW. In DNA, the CDR3 is TGTGCCAGCAGCCGGCCTAGCGGGGCCACCGGGGAGCTGTCTTGG.

The chain uses TRBV13 and TRBJ2-2; 7 positions agree with TRBD1. The V segment lost 6 bases and the J segment 6 bases; nucleotides outside the gene matches: 13. Germline loops: CDR1 PRHDT, CDR2 FYEKMQ (reference sequence). The length of the CDR3 is 16 residues. CDR3 sequence: CASRRGNRGSSGELFF. The CDR3 DNA reads TGTGCCAGCAGACGAGGGAACAGGGGTTCTTCCGGGGAGCTGTTTTTT.

V usage is TRBV2 and J usage is TRBJ2-1; a weak D match, TRBD2 (5 bases). Germline CDR1 is SNHLY and CDR2 is FYNNEI. V lost 9 bases, J lost 4 bases, and 25 bases lay in between. The CDR3 runs to 17 residues. The DNA of the CDR3 is TGTGCCAGGGCGAGAGCCTTGGGGAGCTTAGGGTACAATGAGCAGTTCTTC. Amino acid sequence: CARARALGSLGYNEQFF.

V usage is TRBV7-6 and J usage is TRBJ1-4; the D gene is possibly TRBD1 (5 bases). V was cut by 0 bases and J by 12 bases, with 17 bases left in between. Germline V gene sequence: CDR1 SGHVS, CDR2 FNYEAQ. The CDR3 extends over 15 amino acids. CDR3 coding DNA: TGTGCCAGCAGCTTAGCCGGGGGATCGATTTCGGAACTGTTTTTT. Translating it yields CASSLAGGSISELFF.

This clonotype was counted ten times or more. The gene calls are TRBV10-2 and TRBJ2-5, with 8 bases matching TRBD2. V lost 3 bases to trimming and J lost 4 bases; unmatched junction nucleotides: 4. CDR1 is WSHSY and CDR2 is SAAADI in the germline V gene. The CDR3 covers 14 residues. The CDR3 coding sequence is TGCGCCAGCAGTGAAGCGGGAGTAGGAGAGACCCAGTACTTC. Amino acid sequence: CASSEAGVGETQYF.

As to this clonotype: The conserved phenylalanine or tryptophan normally closing the CDR3 is absent here, so this likely arose from a read error. The DNA is omitted, as the CDR3 cannot be located on it reliably, and the CDR3 follows TCRdb's listing. This chain joins TRBV4-1 and TRBJ2-5. The CDR3 length is 8 residues, termini included. Germline assignment: CDR1 MGHRA and CDR2 YSYEKL. The CDR3 loop is CASSQDQT.